This is a list of T cell receptor beta chains from one sample in a study of blood T cell repertoires in COVID-19. The assay was immunoSEQ multiplex PCR, and TCRdb's table has in-frame clones only and misses some. This table has about 170,000 clones, 79% appearing once. Sequencing used PBMCs or T cells enriched from blood (not recorded which). These receptor sequences come from a woman aged 70 to 79 in a cohort exposed to, infected with or recovered from COVID-19 (not recorded which). CDR3s include the opening cysteine and the closing phenylalanine or tryptophan. Fields, in order: clone size, D gene, V gene, J gene, CDR3 protein, CDR3 DNA. A D gene is named only where the DNA matches it firmly. Clone size is shown for a subset of rows, as once, few, many or a class of expanded clone.

abundance: .; d_gene: TRBD1; v_gene: TRBV28; j_gene: TRBJ1-5; CDR3aa: CASSKTGVINQPQHF; CDR3nt: TGTGCCAGCAGTAAAACAGGGGTAATCAATCAGCCCCAGCATTTT
abundance: .; d_gene: TRBD1; v_gene: TRBV11-2; j_gene: TRBJ1-6; CDR3aa: CASSLVSGQGAGNSPLHF; CDR3nt: TGTGCCAGCAGCTTAGTCTCGGGACAGGGGGCTGGAAATTCACCCCTCCACTTT
abundance: .; d_gene: .; v_gene: TRBV12-3/TRBV12-4; j_gene: TRBJ1-1; CDR3aa: CASSPQVNTEAFF; CDR3nt: TGTGCCAGCAGCCCACAGGTGAACACTGAAGCTTTCTTT
abundance: .; d_gene: TRBD1; v_gene: TRBV6-5; j_gene: TRBJ2-1; CDR3aa: CASAAGQGYVGEFF; CDR3nt: TGTGCCAGCGCGGCGGGACAGGGTTACGTTGGGGAGTTCTTC
abundance: .; d_gene: .; v_gene: TRBV7-3; j_gene: TRBJ2-1; CDR3aa: CASSLRQSHYNEQFF; CDR3nt: TGTGCCAGCAGCTTAAGACAGTCGCACTACAATGAGCAGTTCTTC
abundance: .; d_gene: TRBD2; v_gene: TRBV29-1; j_gene: TRBJ2-1; CDR3aa: CSVELLAADSYNEQFF; CDR3nt: TGCAGCGTTGAATTACTAGCGGCAGACTCCTACAATGAGCAGTTCTTC
abundance: few; d_gene: .; v_gene: TRBV7-9; j_gene: TRBJ1-6; CDR3aa: CASSLYHGTWDNSPLHF; CDR3nt: TGTGCCAGCAGCTTGTATCATGGGACATGGGATAATTCACCCCTCCACTTT
abundance: once; d_gene: .; v_gene: TRBV6-2/TRBV6-3; j_gene: TRBJ2-1; CDR3aa: CASSYPTNEQFF; CDR3nt: TGTGCCAGCAGTTACCCGACTAATGAGCAGTTCTTC
abundance: .; d_gene: TRBD1; v_gene: TRBV6-5; j_gene: TRBJ2-3; CDR3aa: CASRLGQATDTQYF; CDR3nt: TGTGCCAGCAGGCTCGGACAGGCTACAGATACGCAGTATTTT
abundance: .; d_gene: .; v_gene: TRBV21-1; j_gene: TRBJ2-3; CDR3aa: CASRPGGGIGTDTQYF; CDR3nt: TGTGCCAGCAGACCGGGTGGCGGGATTGGGACAGATACGCAGTATTTT
abundance: .; d_gene: .; v_gene: TRBV4-3; j_gene: TRBJ1-1; CDR3aa: CASSQNSGVLNTEAFF; CDR3nt: TGCGCCAGCAGCCAAAATTCGGGGGTCCTGAACACTGAAGCTTTCTTT
abundance: .; d_gene: TRBD1; v_gene: TRBV10-1; j_gene: TRBJ2-5; CDR3aa: CASSHSGQGKFDQETQYF; CDR3nt: TGCGCCAGCAGTCACTCGGGACAGGGGAAATTTGACCAAGAGACCCAGTACTTC
abundance: .; d_gene: .; v_gene: TRBV19; j_gene: TRBJ2-1; CDR3aa: CASRPMGRGVNEQFF; CDR3nt: TGTGCCAGCCGACCCATGGGGAGGGGGGTCAATGAGCAGTTCTTC
abundance: .; d_gene: TRBD1; v_gene: TRBV2; j_gene: TRBJ1-2; CDR3aa: CASTRDRVIAYGYTF; CDR3nt: TGTGCCAGCACCCGAGACAGGGTAATAGCCTATGGCTACACCTTC
abundance: .; d_gene: .; v_gene: TRBV27; j_gene: TRBJ2-7; CDR3aa: CVAPGAEQHYEQYF; CDR3nt: TGTGTCGCCCCGGGAGCGGAGCAGCACTACGAGCAGTACTTC
abundance: .; d_gene: .; v_gene: TRBV2; j_gene: TRBJ1-2; CDR3aa: CASSEQQGGGTF; CDR3nt: TGTGCCAGCAGTGAACAACAGGGCGGAGGCACCTTC
abundance: few; d_gene: TRBD1; v_gene: TRBV7-9; j_gene: TRBJ2-7; CDR3aa: CASSFWDRAYEQYF; CDR3nt: TGTGCCAGCAGCTTTTGGGACAGGGCTTACGAGCAGTACTTC
abundance: .; d_gene: TRBD1; v_gene: TRBV7-2; j_gene: TRBJ2-7; CDR3aa: CASSSDRGTYEQYF; CDR3nt: TGTGCCAGCAGCTCGGACAGGGGTACCTACGAGCAGTACTTC
abundance: .; d_gene: .; v_gene: TRBV15; j_gene: TRBJ2-2; CDR3aa: CATSRGLVNTGELFF; CDR3nt: TGTGCCACCAGCAGAGGACTAGTAAACACCGGGGAGCTGTTTTTT
abundance: .; d_gene: TRBD2; v_gene: TRBV2; j_gene: TRBJ2-1; CDR3aa: CASSGSLREGEQFF; CDR3nt: TGTGCCAGCAGTGGGTCTCTGCGGGAGGGTGAGCAGTTCTTC
abundance: .; d_gene: TRBD1; v_gene: TRBV28; j_gene: TRBJ2-5; CDR3aa: CASSLRAGGVETQYF; CDR3nt: TGTGCCAGCAGTTTACGGGCAGGGGGCGTAGAGACCCAGTACTTC
abundance: .; d_gene: .; v_gene: TRBV5-8; j_gene: TRBJ1-2; CDR3aa: CASSLRQTNYGYTF; CDR3nt: TGTGCCAGCAGCTTGCGACAGACTAACTATGGCTACACCTTC
abundance: .; d_gene: .; v_gene: TRBV28; j_gene: TRBJ1-6; CDR3aa: CASGGSSSYNSPLHF; CDR3nt: TGTGCCAGCGGAGGGTCGAGCTCCTATAATTCACCCCTCCACTTT